The entry below describes one T cell receptor (beta chain). This sample is part of a study of OX40 agonist ivuxolimab in advanced cancers. Study overall: Ivuxolimab was administered intravenously to patients at 0.01 to 10 mg/kg every 2 weeks. Patients receiving dose escalation had hepatocellular carcinoma, melanoma, renal cell or head and neck cancer.

The assay was immunoSEQ multiplex PCR, and TCRdb's table has in-frame clones only and misses some. The sample lists about 60,000 clones, about 85% occurring once. CDR3 length: 13 residues. Trimming stripped 3 bases from V and 8 bases from J, with 13 bases between. Germline V gene sequence: CDR1 SGHTA, CDR2 FQGTGA. The V gene is TRBV7-3, the J gene TRBJ1-2; unclear D gene. The clonotype was recovered from an adult with an advanced solid tumor such as melanoma, head and neck, liver or kidney cancer. Here the sequenced sample was CD4+ or CD8+ T cells sorted from blood, taken in a trial of the OX40 agonist ivuxolimab. The CDR3 coding sequence is TGTGCCAGCAGCTTCGGGGTCGGTGACGGCTACACCTTC. Its protein product is CASSFGVGDGYTF.